The 30 T cell receptor beta chains in this list originate from one sample, sequenced in a study of long-term antiretroviral therapy in people with HIV. Run at survey level, the immunoSEQ assay was version v3.0. Measured with immunoSEQ multiplex PCR; TCRdb has only the in-frame clones, and not every one. The table has roughly 30,000 clones, roughly 93% seen once; the top ten hold approximately 6.8%. The source was unsorted PBMCs, collected roughly 6.3 years after starting antiretroviral therapy. These receptors were obtained from a woman between 40 and 55 years old with HIV.

V gene TRBV9 combines with J gene TRBJ2-7; 7 bases agree with TRBD2. Germline V gene lookup returns CDR1 SGDLS and CDR2 YYNGEE. The CDR3 length is 16 residues. V lost 0 bases and J lost 6; bases outside the gene matches: 12. The CDR3 DNA follows: TGTGCCAGCAGCGTAGGGGGAGGGGCTCTCTCCACCGAGCAGTACTTC. It codes for CASSVGGGALSTEQYF.

The rearrangement uses TRBV15 and TRBJ1-1; D not certain. The CDR3 has 16 residues. CDR1 is LNHNV, CDR2 YYDKDF, per germline (reference sequence). V was cut by 1 base and J by 3 bases, with 15 bases left in between. CDR3 protein: CATSRGGNLDDTEAFF. The CDR3 coding sequence is TGTGCCACCAGCAGAGGGGGTAACCTGGACGACACTGAAGCTTTCTTT.

The rearrangement joins TRBV7-2 to TRBJ1-1; 9 bases align to TRBD1. Per germline, CDR1 SGHTA and CDR2 FQGNSA. CDR3 size: 13 residues. V lost 5 bases, J lost 4 bases, and 2 bases stayed unmatched. Written as DNA, the CDR3 is TGTGCCAGCAGCCAGACAGGGGGCACTGAAGCTTTCTTT. It yields the protein CASSQTGGTEAFF. Combining the CDR3 with reference TRBV7-2 and TRBJ1-1 gives the whole variable domain GAGVSQSPSNKVTEKGKDVELRCDPISGHTALYWYRQSLGQGLEFLIYFQGNSAPDKSGLPSDRFSAERTGGSVSTLTIQRTQQEDSAVYLCASSQTGGTEAFFGQGTRLTVV.

The chain joins TRBV5-1 to TRBJ1-6, with D hard to call. The V and J ends lost 4 bases and 9 bases respectively, with 23 bases between them. The V gene's germline CDR1 is SGHRS and CDR2 YFSETQ. The CDR3 is 17 amino acids. CDR3 coding DNA: TGCGCCAGCAGCGCCGTGGGTTCTCTGACCCCGGGTTCACCCCTCCACTTT. The encoded protein is CASSAVGSLTPGSPLHF.

Written as DNA, the CDR3 is TGCGCCAGCAGAGAGGGGGATACGCAGTATTTT. Amino acids: CASREGDTQYF. V is TRBV5-1 and J is TRBJ2-3; perhaps D is TRBD1 or TRBD2 (5 bases each). The V and J ends lost 5 bases and 6 bases respectively, with 7 bases between them. Germline loops: CDR1 SGHRS, CDR2 YFSETQ. This CDR3 is 11 amino acids long.

The chain recombines TRBV12-5 with TRBJ2-1; 7 bases are a match to TRBD2. The trim removed 5 bases at V and 6 bases at J, leaving 7 bases unmatched. Germline CDR1 reads LGHNT; CDR2 reads FRNRAP. The CDR3 runs to 14 residues. This CDR3 reads CASGPGGTINEQFF. The CDR3 nucleotides are TGTGCTAGTGGTCCTGGAGGGACTATCAATGAGCAGTTCTTC. Full variable domain (remainder filled in from reference TRBV12-5 and TRBJ2-1): DARVTQTPRHKVTEMGQEVTMRCQPILGHNTVFWYRQTMMQGLELLAYFRNRAPLDDSGMPKDRFSAEMPDATLATLKIQPSEPRDSAVYFCASGPGGTINEQFFGPGTRLTVL.

The chain combines TRBV7-9 with TRBJ1-4, with unresolved D. In germline, CDR1 is SEHNR, CDR2 FQNEAQ (reference sequence). Trimming left V 5 bases short and J 0 bases short, with 10 bases between. The CDR3 has 15 amino acids. The CDR3 coding sequence is TGTGCCAGCAGCCTAAGGCTTGCAACTAATGAAAAACTGTTTTTT. It encodes CASSLRLATNEKLFF. The complete variable domain, with remaining parts taken from reference TRBV7-9 and TRBJ1-4, reads DTGVSQNPRHKITKRGQNVTFRCDPISEHNRLYWYRQTLGQGPEFLTYFQNEAQLEKSRLLSDRFSAERPKGSFSTLEIQRTEQGDSAMYLCASSLRLATNEKLFFGSGTQLSVL.

The CDR3 region is CASSLTPANSQETQYF. CDR3 DNA sequence: TGTGCCAGCAGCTTGACCCCGGCAAACTCCCAAGAGACCCAGTACTTC. The chain carries TRBV11-2 and TRBJ2-5; D remains unclear. Germline-derived CDR1 and CDR2 are SGHAT and FQNNGV. Trimming took 3 bases from V and 1 from J, leaving 15 bases between them. This CDR3 has 16 amino acids.

The chain joins TRBV6-1 to TRBJ2-5, with TRBD2 identical over 14 bases. Germline V gene lookup returns CDR1 MNHNS and CDR2 SASEGT. The CDR3 consists of 18 residues. The ends lost 2 bases at V and 2 bases at J; junction bases unmatched: 7. The CDR3 DNA is TGTGCCAGCAGTGAATGGACTAGCGGGGGGACCCGTCAAGAGACCCAGTACTTC. It is translated as CASSEWTSGGTRQETQYF.

V and J are TRBV4-1 and TRBJ2-1, with a possible D match to TRBD1 (6 bases). From germline, CDR1 is MGHRA and CDR2 YSYEKL. The CDR3 is 17 residues long. V was pared by 0 bases and J by 5 bases, with 17 bases between. The CDR3 coding sequence is TGCGCCAGCAGCCAAGATGGTCCAGGGGAAGGAGACAATGAGCAGTTCTTC. Translated, it gives CASSQDGPGEGDNEQFF.

DNA for the CDR3: TGTGCCAGTAGTATTTTGAGGGGGCGCGGGAACACTGAAGCTTTCTTT. Its protein is CASSILRGRGNTEAFF. The gene calls are TRBV19 and TRBJ1-1; 7 nucleotides align to TRBD1. There are 16 residues in the CDR3. Germline V lookup: CDR1 LNHDA, CDR2 SQIVND (reference sequence). V lost 3 bases, J lost 1 base, and 8 bases stayed unmatched. The whole variable domain, filled in from reference TRBV19 and TRBJ1-1, reads DGGITQSPKYLFRKEGQNVTLSCEQNLNHDAMYWYRQDPGQGLRLIYYSQIVNDFQKGDIAEGYSVSREKKESFPLTVTSAQKNPTAFYLCASSILRGRGNTEAFFGQGTRLTVV.

This chain joins TRBV7-6 and TRBJ1-1; D gene uncertain. Germline V gene data show CDR1 as SGHVS and CDR2 as FNYEAQ. V lost 5 bases and J lost 3, with 13 bases in between. The CDR3 is 14 residues long. CDR3 in DNA: TGTGCCAGCAGCGGGCCCGAGGGTGACACTGAAGCTTTCTTT. Protein sequence: CASSGPEGDTEAFF. The full variable domain, rest sourced from reference TRBV7-6 and TRBJ1-1, is GAGVSQSPRYKVTKRGQDVALRCDPISGHVSLYWYRQALGQGPEFLTYFNYEAQQDKSGLPNDRFSAERPEGSISTLTIQRTEQRDSAMYRCASSGPEGDTEAFFGQGTRLTVV.

V is TRBV18 and J is TRBJ1-1; D is undetermined. Deletions cut 1 base from V and 6 bases from J, with 15 bases between. CDR3 length: 15 amino acids. Germline lookup yields CDR1 KGHSH and CDR2 LQKENI. CDR3 in amino acids: CASSPQESLSAEAFF. In DNA, the CDR3 is TGTGCCAGCTCACCACAAGAGTCCTTGAGCGCTGAAGCTTTCTTT. The complete variable domain, with remaining parts taken from reference TRBV18 and TRBJ1-1, reads NAGVMQNPRHLVRRRGQEARLRCSPMKGHSHVYWYRQLPEEGLKFMVYLQKENIIDESGMPKERFSAEFPKEGPSILRIQQVVRGDSAAYFCASSPQESLSAEAFFGQGTRLTVV.

V usage is TRBV19 and J usage is TRBJ1-5; 8 nucleotides match TRBD1. Germline CDR1 LNHDA, CDR2 SQIVND (reference sequence). Germline trimming cut 5 bases from V and 4 bases from J; bases unmatched to any gene: 7. CDR3 length: 15 amino acids. The CDR3 reads CASSDTGGKNQPQHF. The DNA of the CDR3 is TGTGCCAGTAGTGACACAGGGGGGAAGAATCAGCCCCAGCATTTT. The full variable domain, its missing parts supplied by reference TRBV19 and TRBJ1-5, is DGGITQSPKYLFRKEGQNVTLSCEQNLNHDAMYWYRQDPGQGLRLIYYSQIVNDFQKGDIAEGYSVSREKKESFPLTVTSAQKNPTAFYLCASSDTGGKNQPQHFGDGTRLSIL.

The CDR3: CASSAEVTSAYEQYF. Written as DNA, the CDR3 is TGCGCCAGCAGCGCCGAGGTCACTAGCGCCTACGAGCAGTACTTC. This chain links TRBV5-1 with TRBJ2-7, with TRBD2 matching 7 bases. Germline V gene lookup returns CDR1 SGHRS and CDR2 YFSETQ. Trimming took 4 bases from V and 2 from J; bases not matched to a gene: 9. CDR3 size: 15 residues.

V usage is TRBV6-6 and J usage is TRBJ1-5, with no clear D. The germline V and J ends were trimmed by 5 bases and 6 bases, with 11 bases remaining between them. Germline loops: CDR1 MNHNY, CDR2 SVGAGI (reference sequence). The CDR3 sequence is 13 residues long. CDR3 sequence: CASSTMEAQPQHF. The CDR3 nucleotides are TGTGCCAGCAGTACCATGGAAGCTCAGCCCCAGCATTTT.

This chain links TRBV5-4 with TRBJ2-3, with D possibly being TRBD1 or TRBD2 (5 bases each). The CDR3 totals 16 residues. The V gene lost 0 bases and the J gene lost 4 bases, with 15 bases spanning the gap. Germline CDR1 SGHNT, CDR2 YYREEE (reference sequence). CDR3 protein: CASSLESGRGADTQYF. CDR3 nucleotides: TGTGCCAGCAGCTTGGAGTCGGGCAGAGGGGCAGATACGCAGTATTTT.

This chain connects TRBV4-3 to TRBJ1-2; no definite D call. The germline V gene encodes CDR1 LGHNA and CDR2 YSLEER. Trimming removed 1 base at V and 0 bases at J, with 12 bases between. This CDR3 spans 16 amino acids. The CDR3 DNA follows: TGCGCCAGCAGCCAAGGTGGTAGGAGTGCTAACTATGGCTACACCTTC. Residues: CASSQGGRSANYGYTF.

The chain is built from TRBV9 and TRBJ2-1; tentative D call: TRBD1 (5 bases). V lost 0 bases to trimming and J lost 0 bases, with 10 bases between them. Germline lookup yields CDR1 SGDLS and CDR2 YYNGEE. CDR3 size: 16 residues. The CDR3 sequence: CASSVDVRDSYNEQFF. DNA of the CDR3: TGTGCCAGCAGCGTAGATGTCAGGGACTCCTACAATGAGCAGTTCTTC.

This rearrangement joins TRBV11-2 to TRBJ2-3; 14 bases are a match to TRBD2. There are 16 residues in the CDR3. Germline V gives CDR1 SGHAT, CDR2 FQNNGV. Germline trimming cut 5 bases from V and 4 bases from J; bases unmatched to any gene: 5. CDR3 sequence reads: CASSPGTSGGSDTQYF. CDR3 nucleotides: TGTGCCAGCAGCCCTGGGACTAGCGGGGGTTCAGATACGCAGTATTTT.

This CDR3 reads CASSRDLSSYEQYF. The CDR3 DNA is TGCGCCAGCAGCCGGGACTTAAGCTCCTACGAGCAGTACTTC. The gene calls are TRBV10-1 and TRBJ2-7; tentatively, D is TRBD2 (6 bases). Per the germline V gene, CDR1 is WNHNN and CDR2 is SYGVQD (reference sequence). Between the trimmed V and J ends, which lost 6 bases and 0 bases, there was a span of 12 bases. The CDR3 length is 14 residues.

This clone was found once. This chain joins TRBV30 and TRBJ2-5; D perhaps matches TRBD1 (6 bases). The CDR3 contains 13 residues. Germline loops: CDR1 GTSNPN, CDR2 SVGIG (reference sequence). Trimming pared 0 bases from V and 3 bases from J, leaving 8 bases between. CDR3 sequence: CAWSVQGEETQYF. As DNA, the CDR3 is TGTGCCTGGAGTGTACAGGGAGAAGAGACCCAGTACTTC.

The CDR3 reads CAWRRTGLMGTGELFF. The DNA of the CDR3 is TGTGCCTGGAGAAGGACAGGGCTGATGGGCACCGGGGAGCTGTTTTTT. The rearrangement joins TRBV30 to TRBJ2-2, with 8 bases that match TRBD1. Germline CDR1 reads GTSNPN; CDR2 reads SVGIG (reference sequence). The CDR3 has 16 amino acids. Unmatched junction bases numbered 10, after V lost 3 bases and J lost 4 bases.

This chain joins TRBV21-1 and TRBJ1-6; the table's D call of TRBD1 was not tested on the DNA. TRBV21-1 is deemed a pseudogene. The length of the CDR3 is 17 residues. CDR3 protein: CASSNLGQGAFNSPLHF. The CDR3 DNA sequence: TGTGCCAGCAGCAACTTGGGACAGGGGGCTTTCAATTCACCCCTCCACTTT.

This chain connects TRBV10-3 to TRBJ1-3; the D gene is possibly TRBD1 (5 bases). The germline V and J ends were trimmed by 10 bases and 0 bases, with 16 bases remaining between them. CDR1 ENHRY and CDR2 SYGVKD come from the germline V gene. The CDR3 loop spans 15 amino acids. The CDR3 nucleotides read TGTGCCACAACTCGCCGGGACGGCTCTGGAAACACCATATATTTT. Its protein is CATTRRDGSGNTIYF.

This clone was observed once. V and J are TRBV4-3 and TRBJ2-1, with D uncertain. The CDR3 has 15 amino acids. The V end lost 1 base, the J end lost 1 base, and 8 bases lay between the germline ends. Looked up from germline, CDR1 is LGHNA and CDR2 is YSLEER. DNA for the CDR3: TGCGCCAGCAGCCAAGGGGGTTTGTCCTACAATGAGCAGTTCTTC. Protein product: CASSQGGLSYNEQFF.

The rearrangement uses TRBV19 and TRBJ1-2, with TRBD1 identical over 9 bases. The CDR3 sequence is 14 residues long. Germline values: CDR1 LNHDA, CDR2 SQIVND (reference sequence). V shed 6 bases, J shed 3 bases, and the junction held 5 bases outside the gene matches. CDR3 DNA sequence: TGTGCCAGTAGAGTACAGGGGGCTGACTATGGCTACACCTTC. Its translation: CASRVQGADYGYTF.

The chain has TRBV21-1 and TRBJ2-6; the table gives TRBD1 as D, unverified against the DNA. TRBV21-1 is a documented pseudogene. The CDR3 sequence is 18 residues long. The CDR3 here is CASSKFRGLSSGANVLTF. The CDR3 DNA is TGTGCCAGCAGCAAATTTAGGGGCCTGAGCTCTGGGGCCAACGTCCTGACTTTC.

CDR3 in amino acids: CAWVGSPGYGYTF. The DNA of the CDR3 is TGTGCCTGGGTAGGTAGTCCGGGCTATGGCTACACCTTC. This sequence joins TRBV30 and TRBJ1-2, with D hard to call. The CDR3 has 13 residues. In germline, CDR1 is GTSNPN, CDR2 SVGIG (reference sequence). V lost 5 bases and J 4 bases, leaving 14 bases between the germline ends.

DNA of the CDR3: TGTGCCAGCAGTTACGAGGGTAGGAATCAGCCCCAGCATTTT. This gives the protein CASSYEGRNQPQHF. J is TRBJ1-5 and V is TRBV27; D is unclear. The V end was cut by 4 bases, the J end by 4 bases, with 11 bases between. The CDR3 loop spans 14 amino acids. Germline loops: CDR1 MNHEY, CDR2 SMNVEV (reference sequence).